These T cell receptor beta chains were read from a single sample in a study of shared clonotypes between healthy human individuals. Generated by immunoSEQ multiplex PCR, the TCRdb table keeps only in-frame clones and is missing some. The sample yields some 2,000,000 clones, approximately 95% seen once. Sequences were obtained from naive CD4+ T cells sorted from blood. These receptors were obtained from a man younger than 35 in good health. The CDR3 runs from the conserved cysteine through the conserved F or W.

V: TRBV6-1
J: TRBJ2-4
CDR3: CASRTPFDKNIQYF

V: TRBV7-9
J: TRBJ2-6
CDR3: CASSLHGSGANVLTF

V: TRBV5-1
J: TRBJ1-1
CDR3: CASTADNTRIEAFF

V: TRBV6-5
J: TRBJ1-5
CDR3: CASTQGRGQPQHF

V: TRBV5-4
J: TRBJ2-1
CDR3: CAASVRSNEQFF

V: TRBV2
J: TRBJ2-7
CDR3: CASLRDYIYEQYF

V: TRBV6-6
J: TRBJ1-4
CDR3: CASTLNRVSEKLFF

V: TRBV19
J: TRBJ2-2
CDR3: CASSPQSGGELFF

V: TRBV18
J: TRBJ2-3
CDR3: CASSSSRANTDTQYF

V: TRBV6-5
J: TRBJ2-3
CDR3: CASSPTSGGAYTQYF

V: TRBV27
J: TRBJ2-7
CDR3: CASYSGLSYEQYF

V: TRBV7-9
J: TRBJ1-2
CDR3: CASSFAGQGRGYTF

V: TRBV18
J: TRBJ2-6
CDR3: CASSPPAGEANVLTF

V: TRBV2
J: TRBJ1-3
CDR3: CASSPRGLSGNTIYF

V: TRBV2
J: TRBJ2-1
CDR3: CASSASGRGGNEQFF

V: TRBV5-4
J: TRBJ2-5
CDR3: CASSLGDRGETQYF

V: TRBV18
J: TRBJ2-1
CDR3: CASSPQDWPEQFF

V: TRBV10-1
J: TRBJ2-1
CDR3: CASSFGTSGINEQFF

V: TRBV18
J: TRBJ1-1
CDR3: CASSRDTANTEAFF

V: TRBV5-1
J: TRBJ1-4
CDR3: CASSPSPNEKLFF

V: TRBV6-6
J: TRBJ1-2
CDR3: CASSTDYGYTF

V: TRBV5-6
J: TRBJ2-5
CDR3: CASSLDRGRVETQYF

V: TRBV2
J: TRBJ2-7
CDR3: CASSLRDSAYEQYF

V: TRBV5-4
J: TRBJ2-7
CDR3: CASSLAGTSGNYEQYF

V: TRBV30
J: TRBJ2-5
CDR3: CAWGEEAEETQYF

V: TRBV7-9
J: TRBJ2-4
CDR3: CASSPSSPLGSKNIQYF

V: TRBV18
J: TRBJ2-1
CDR3: CASSPWVEGEQFF

V: TRBV5-1
J: TRBJ2-7
CDR3: CASSLGQGIHEQYF

V: TRBV11-3
J: TRBJ1-1
CDR3: CASSYGGKRPNTEAFF

V: TRBV10-2
J: TRBJ2-7
CDR3: CASGPLTSLGTEQYF

V: TRBV5-6
J: TRBJ2-5
CDR3: CASSLREGRQETQYF

V: TRBV19
J: TRBJ1-4
CDR3: CASNPVQGSTNEKLFF

V: TRBV2
J: TRBJ1-4
CDR3: CASSEEGLIRVELFF

V: TRBV5-1
J: TRBJ2-2
CDR3: CASSLKLAGQGANTGELFF

V: TRBV30
J: TRBJ1-1
CDR3: CAWRGSRVYGERMNTEAFF

V: TRBV15
J: TRBJ2-5
CDR3: CATSLQGAGETQYF

V: TRBV6-5
J: TRBJ1-2
CDR3: CASSYSGQGIYGYTF

V: TRBV5-1
J: TRBJ2-1
CDR3: CASSLTGNSYNEQFF

V: TRBV10-3
J: TRBJ2-7
CDR3: CAISGQGVTYEQYF

V: TRBV6-5
J: TRBJ1-1
CDR3: CASSLQGDLVSFF

V: TRBV25-1
J: TRBJ2-4
CDR3: CASSEGGLAKNIQYF

V: TRBV10-3
J: TRBJ1-1
CDR3: CAIGHPADNTEAFF

V: TRBV2
J: TRBJ2-5
CDR3: CASSVRTSGGETQYF

V: TRBV2
J: TRBJ1-1
CDR3: CASRVTGSETEAFF

V: TRBV9
J: TRBJ2-1
CDR3: CASSVIAGGPNEQFF

V: TRBV6-6
J: TRBJ1-5
CDR3: CASSYGAGSNQPQHF

V: TRBV5-4
J: TRBJ2-5
CDR3: CAAGVGSQETQYF

V: TRBV6-5
J: TRBJ1-2
CDR3: CASRGTGGNYGYTF

V: TRBV6-5
J: TRBJ1-2
CDR3: CASSQIGTSNYGYTF

V: TRBV11-2
J: TRBJ1-2
CDR3: CASSLTGRDYGYTF

V: TRBV9
J: TRBJ2-1
CDR3: CASGMDGSSYNEQFF

V: TRBV9
J: TRBJ2-1
CDR3: CASSVGGAGDVDEQFF

V: TRBV9
J: TRBJ1-1
CDR3: CASSASQGGGTEAFF